This T cell receptor beta chain is from a study of blood T cells in healthy people across ages. The second PCR ran about 6 to 11 cycles with a sample-barcoded 5' primer and J-beta primers. MiXCR, applied by TCRdb to the 5' RACE reads, yields one record per CDR3 protein. The table lists roughly 1,100,000 distinct CDR3 sequences, approximately 26% of them singletons, with approximately 0.75% in the top ten. Germline CDR1 is DFQATT and CDR2 is SNEGSKA (reference sequence). This CDR3 spans 12 amino acids. V was clipped by 0 bases and J by 10 bases, with 10 bases between them. These same data were also listed under a study on T cells of mothers and their children.

This sequence joins TRBV20-1 and TRBJ2-1; the D gene is possibly TRBD2 (6 bases). Material for sequencing was blood. The sequence was obtained from a girl aged 2-10 years in good health. CDR3 coding DNA: TGCAGTGCTAGAGACCGGGAGCGAGAGCAGTTCTTC. Translated: CSARDREREQFF.